The 7 T cell receptor beta chains listed next were all sequenced from one sample in a study of cytomegalovirus exposure and HLA in healthy donors. The protocol was immunoSEQ multiplex PCR, while the TCRdb copy is restricted to in-frame clones and leaves out a portion. Of under 85,000 clones detected, around 94% appear once; the ten largest clones hold less than 2.5%. Sequences were obtained from PBMCs. The receptor set was obtained from a woman aged 18 to 35 in good health and CMV-seronegative.

This clone appeared once. The chain joins TRBV10-1 to TRBJ2-1, with D hard to call. The CDR3 is made up of 16 amino acids. The ends were cut back, 0 bases at V and 6 bases at J, with 15 bases in the middle. Germline-derived CDR1 and CDR2 are WNHNN and SYGVQD (reference sequence). The CDR3 reads CASSESLLSPPNEQFF. In DNA, the CDR3 is TGCGCCAGCAGTGAGTCACTGCTCTCCCCCCCCAATGAGCAGTTCTTC.

This chain uses TRBV27 with TRBJ2-1; tentatively, D is TRBD1 (6 bases). Germline loops: CDR1 MNHEY, CDR2 SMNVEV (reference sequence). This CDR3 is built from 15 residues. V lost 6 bases to trimming and J lost 3 bases, with 15 bases between them. CDR3 amino acids: CASSTPDRFYNEQFF. CDR3 DNA sequence: TGTGCCAGCAGCACTCCCGACAGGTTCTACAATGAGCAGTTCTTC.

The V gene is TRBV5-6, the J gene TRBJ1-3; 7 nucleotides match TRBD1. Losses at the gene ends were 0 bases for V and 0 bases for J; bases not matched to a gene: 3. Germline assignment: CDR1 SGHDT and CDR2 YYEEEE. This CDR3 has 16 amino acids. CDR3 in DNA: TGTGCCAGCAGCTTGGAGCCAGGGGGCTCTGGAAACACCATATATTTT. It is translated as CASSLEPGGSGNTIYF. The full variable domain, its missing parts supplied by reference TRBV5-6 and TRBJ1-3, is DAGVTQSPTHLIKTRGQQVTLRCSPKSGHDTVSWYQQALGQGPQFIFQYYEEEERQRGNFPDRFSGHQFPNYSSELNVNALLLGDSALYLCASSLEPGGSGNTIYFGEGSWLTVV.

The rearrangement uses TRBV27 and TRBJ2-3; TRBD1 might be the D (9 bases). This CDR3 region has 15 residues. V dropped 6 bases and J dropped 1 base, with 14 bases sitting between them. Germline-derived CDR1 and CDR2 are MNHEY and SMNVEV (reference sequence). The CDR3 sequence: CASSGGDRGTDTQYF. DNA of the CDR3: TGTGCCAGCAGCGGGGGGGACAGGGGCACAGATACGCAGTATTTT.

The chain is built from TRBV27 and TRBJ2-7; a weak D match, TRBD2 (6 bases). V lost 0 bases, J lost 3 bases, and 12 bases lay in between. Looked up from germline, CDR1 is MNHEY and CDR2 is SMNVEV (reference sequence). This CDR3 comprises 15 residues. In nucleotides, the CDR3 is TGTGCCAGCAGTTTATCTGCGGGAACCTTCTACGAGCAGTACTTC. It codes for CASSLSAGTFYEQYF.

CDR3 region: CSVEQGTVGELFF. CDR3 DNA sequence: TGCAGCGTTGAACAGGGGACGGTCGGGGAGCTGTTTTTT. This chain joins TRBV29-1 and TRBJ2-2; weak D call: TRBD1 (6 bases). V was clipped by 2 bases and J by 7 bases, with 11 bases between them. CDR1 is SQVTM and CDR2 is ANQGSEA in the germline V gene. The CDR3 totals 13 residues.

The rearrangement links TRBV6-4 to TRBJ2-1; 8 bases line up with TRBD2. The CDR3 extends over 14 amino acids. Germline V gives CDR1 MRHNA, CDR2 SNTAGT. V was clipped by 3 bases and J by 3 bases; unmatched bases: 1. The CDR3 nucleotides read TGTGCCAGCAGTGAGGGACTAGACTACAATGAGCAGTTCTTC. This translates into CASSEGLDYNEQFF.